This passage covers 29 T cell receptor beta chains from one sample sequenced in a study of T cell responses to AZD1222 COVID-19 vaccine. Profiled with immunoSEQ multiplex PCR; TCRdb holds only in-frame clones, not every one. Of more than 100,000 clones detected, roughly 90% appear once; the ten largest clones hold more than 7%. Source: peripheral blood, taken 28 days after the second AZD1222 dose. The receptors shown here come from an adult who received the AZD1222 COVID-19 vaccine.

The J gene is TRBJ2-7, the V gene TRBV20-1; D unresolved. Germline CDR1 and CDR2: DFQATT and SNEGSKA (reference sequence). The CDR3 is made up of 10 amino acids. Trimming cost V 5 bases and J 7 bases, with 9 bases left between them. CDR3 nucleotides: TGCAGTGCTTTTATTGGGGAGCAGTACTTC. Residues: CSAFIGEQYF.

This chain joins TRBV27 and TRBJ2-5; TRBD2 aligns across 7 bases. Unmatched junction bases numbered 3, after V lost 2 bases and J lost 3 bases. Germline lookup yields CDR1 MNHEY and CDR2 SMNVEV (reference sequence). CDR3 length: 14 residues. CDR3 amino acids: CASSLGLAEETQYF. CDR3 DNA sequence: TGTGCCAGCAGTTTAGGGCTAGCGGAAGAGACCCAGTACTTC.

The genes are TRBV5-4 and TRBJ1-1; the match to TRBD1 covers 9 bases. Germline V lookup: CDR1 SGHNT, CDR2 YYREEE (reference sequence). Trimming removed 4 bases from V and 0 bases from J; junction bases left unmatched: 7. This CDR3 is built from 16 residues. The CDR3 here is CASSGGTGRMNTEAFF. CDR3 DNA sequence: TGTGCCAGCAGCGGAGGGACAGGGCGGATGAACACTGAAGCTTTCTTT.

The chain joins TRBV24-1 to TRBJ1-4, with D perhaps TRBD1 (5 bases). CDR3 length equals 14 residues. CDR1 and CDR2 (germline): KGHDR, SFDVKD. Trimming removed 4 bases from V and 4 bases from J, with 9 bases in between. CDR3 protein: CATSEEGVNEKLFF. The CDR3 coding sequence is TGTGCCACCAGTGAGGAAGGGGTTAATGAAAAACTGTTTTTT.

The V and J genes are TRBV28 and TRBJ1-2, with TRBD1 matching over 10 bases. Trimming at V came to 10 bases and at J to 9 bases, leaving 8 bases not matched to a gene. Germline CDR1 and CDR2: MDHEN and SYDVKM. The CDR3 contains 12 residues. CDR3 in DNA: TGTGCCACCCAGGGACAGGGGACAAGCTACACCTTC. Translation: CATQGQGTSYTF.

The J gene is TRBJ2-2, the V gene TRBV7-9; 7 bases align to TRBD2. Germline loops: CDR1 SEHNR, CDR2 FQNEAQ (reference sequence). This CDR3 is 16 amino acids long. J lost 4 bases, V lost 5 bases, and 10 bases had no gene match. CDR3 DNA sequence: TGTGCCAGCAGCGCCCGGGGGGTAGCGGGCACCGGGGAGCTGTTTTTT. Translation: CASSARGVAGTGELFF.

The CDR3 nucleotides are TGTGCCAGCTCCGACAGGACAGCAACCTCCTACGAGCAGTACTTC. Translated, it gives CASSDRTATSYEQYF. V and J are TRBV25-1 and TRBJ2-7; D might be TRBD1 (6 bases). Germline V lookup: CDR1 MGHDK, CDR2 SYGVNS. V dropped 8 bases and J dropped 0 bases, with 17 bases sitting between them. This CDR3 contains 15 residues.

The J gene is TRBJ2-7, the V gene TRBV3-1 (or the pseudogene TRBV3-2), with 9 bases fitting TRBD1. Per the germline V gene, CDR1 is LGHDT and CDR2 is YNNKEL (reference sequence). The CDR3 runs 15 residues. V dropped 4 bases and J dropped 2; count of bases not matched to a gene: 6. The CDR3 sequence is CASSRSTGGPYEQYF. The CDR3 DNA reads TGTGCCAGCAGCCGAAGTACAGGGGGCCCCTACGAGCAGTACTTC.

The CDR3 reads CASSLATGTSGIVREQFF. CDR3 DNA: TGCGCCAGCAGCTTGGCTACTGGGACTAGCGGGATAGTAAGAGAGCAGTTCTTC. The J gene is TRBJ2-1, the V gene TRBV5-1; 13 bases align to TRBD2. CDR1 is SGHRS and CDR2 is YFSETQ in the germline V gene. Unmatched junction bases numbered 13, after V lost 0 bases and J lost 10 bases. The CDR3 spans 18 residues. Supplemented by reference TRBV5-1 and TRBJ2-1, the full variable domain reads KAGVTQTPRYLIKTRGQQVTLSCSPISGHRSVSWYQQTPGQGLQFLFEYFSETQRNKGNFPGRFSGRQFSNSRSEMNVSTLELGDSALYLCASSLATGTSGIVREQFFGPGTRLTVL.

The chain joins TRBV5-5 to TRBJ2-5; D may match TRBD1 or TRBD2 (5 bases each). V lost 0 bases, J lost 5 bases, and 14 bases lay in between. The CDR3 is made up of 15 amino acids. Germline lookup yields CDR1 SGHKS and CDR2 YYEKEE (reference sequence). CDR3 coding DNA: TGTGCCAGCAGCTTGGACGGGACCGGCGGGGAGACCCAGTACTTC. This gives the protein CASSLDGTGGETQYF.

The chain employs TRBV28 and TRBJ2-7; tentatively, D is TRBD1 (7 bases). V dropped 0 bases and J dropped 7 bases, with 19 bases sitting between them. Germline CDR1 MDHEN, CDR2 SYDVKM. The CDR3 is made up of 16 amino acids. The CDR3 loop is CASSLWGQGDLGEQYF. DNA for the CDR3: TGTGCCAGCAGTTTATGGGGCCAGGGGGACTTGGGGGAGCAGTACTTC.

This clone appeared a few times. CDR3 coding DNA: TGTGCCAGCAGCCAAGGACAGGGCAACAATCAGCCCCAGCATTTT. Translating it yields CASSQGQGNNQPQHF. This sequence joins TRBV2 and TRBJ1-5, with 8 bases fitting TRBD1. Germline V gene sequence: CDR1 SNHLY, CDR2 FYNNEI. After removal of 6 bases from V and 3 bases from J, the junction contained 7 bases not matched to a gene. The CDR3 has 15 amino acids. The full variable domain, with the rest looked up from reference TRBV2 and TRBJ1-5, is EPEVTQTPSHQVTQMGQEVILRCVPISNHLYFYWYRQILGQKVEFLVSFYNNEISEKSEIFDDQFSVERPDGSNFTLKIRSTKLEDSAMYFCASSQGQGNNQPQHFGDGTRLSIL.

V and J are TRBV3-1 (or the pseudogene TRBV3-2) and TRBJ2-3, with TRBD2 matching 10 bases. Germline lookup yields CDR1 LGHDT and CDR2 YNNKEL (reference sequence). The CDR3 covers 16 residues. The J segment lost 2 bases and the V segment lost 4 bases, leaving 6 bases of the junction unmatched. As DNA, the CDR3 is TGTGCCAGCAGCCTTCGGACTAGCGGTTACACAGATACGCAGTATTTT. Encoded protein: CASSLRTSGYTDTQYF.

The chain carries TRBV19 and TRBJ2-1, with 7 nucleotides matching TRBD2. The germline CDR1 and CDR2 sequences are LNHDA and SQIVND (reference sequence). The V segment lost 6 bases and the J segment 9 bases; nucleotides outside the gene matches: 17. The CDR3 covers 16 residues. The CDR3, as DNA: TGTGCCAGTAGCACAAGCCCCGGGACTACTGGCAGTGAGCAGTTCTTC. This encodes CASSTSPGTTGSEQFF.

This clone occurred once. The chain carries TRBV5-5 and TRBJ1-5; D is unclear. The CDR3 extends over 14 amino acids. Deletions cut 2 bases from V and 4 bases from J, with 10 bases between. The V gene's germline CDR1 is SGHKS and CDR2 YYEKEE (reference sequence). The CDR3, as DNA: TGTGCCAGCAGCTTACGGAGGGAAAATCAGCCCCAGCATTTT. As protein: CASSLRRENQPQHF.

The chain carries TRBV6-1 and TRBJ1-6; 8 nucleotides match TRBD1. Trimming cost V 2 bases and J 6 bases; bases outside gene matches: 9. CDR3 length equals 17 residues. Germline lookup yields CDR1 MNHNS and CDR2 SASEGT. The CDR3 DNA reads TGTGCCAGCAGTGAATTGGGTGTAGGACAGGGTAATTCACCCCTCCACTTT. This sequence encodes CASSELGVGQGNSPLHF.

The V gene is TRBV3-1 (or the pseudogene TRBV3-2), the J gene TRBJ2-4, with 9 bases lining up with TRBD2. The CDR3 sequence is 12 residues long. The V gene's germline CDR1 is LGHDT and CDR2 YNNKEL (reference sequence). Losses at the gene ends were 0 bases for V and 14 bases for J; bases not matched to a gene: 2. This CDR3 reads CASSQEGTSKYF. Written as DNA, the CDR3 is TGTGCCAGCAGCCAAGAAGGGACTAGCAAGTACTTC.

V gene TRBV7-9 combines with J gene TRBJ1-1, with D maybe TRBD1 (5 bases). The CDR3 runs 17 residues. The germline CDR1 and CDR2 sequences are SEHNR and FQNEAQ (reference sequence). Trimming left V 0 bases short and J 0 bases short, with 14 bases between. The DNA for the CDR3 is TGTGCCAGCAGCTTAGCGGGGCGCAGCCGGTTGAACACTGAAGCTTTCTTT. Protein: CASSLAGRSRLNTEAFF.

Written as DNA, the CDR3 is TGCGCCAGCAGCTCGGGACTAGCGGGGCATGATGAGCAGTTCTTC. This translates into CASSSGLAGHDEQFF. This chain connects TRBV5-1 to TRBJ2-1, with 13 bases identical to TRBD2. The CDR3 runs 15 residues. Germline-derived CDR1 and CDR2 are SGHRS and YFSETQ. V was clipped by 3 bases and J by 8 bases; unmatched bases: 5.

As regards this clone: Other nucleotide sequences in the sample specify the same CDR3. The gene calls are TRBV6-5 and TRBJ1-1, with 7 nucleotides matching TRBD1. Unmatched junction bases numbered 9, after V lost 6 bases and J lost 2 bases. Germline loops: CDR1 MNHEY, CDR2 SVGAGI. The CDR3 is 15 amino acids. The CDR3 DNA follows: TGTGCCAGCAGCCGAACAGGGGCAGGAAACACTGAAGCTTTCTTT. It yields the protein CASSRTGAGNTEAFF.

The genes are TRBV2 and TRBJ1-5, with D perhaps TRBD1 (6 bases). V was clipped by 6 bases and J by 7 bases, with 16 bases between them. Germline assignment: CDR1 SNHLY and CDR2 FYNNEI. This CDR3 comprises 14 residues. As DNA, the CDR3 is TGTGCCAGCAGGGGTACAGGAGGGGGACAGCCCCAGCATTTT. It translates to CASRGTGGGQPQHF.

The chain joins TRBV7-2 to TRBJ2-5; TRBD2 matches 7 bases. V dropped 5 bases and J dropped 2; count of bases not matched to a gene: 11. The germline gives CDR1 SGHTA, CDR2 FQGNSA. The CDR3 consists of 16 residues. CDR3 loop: CASSPLWGRAQETQYF. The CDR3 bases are TGTGCCAGCAGCCCGCTTTGGGGGAGGGCTCAAGAGACCCAGTACTTC.

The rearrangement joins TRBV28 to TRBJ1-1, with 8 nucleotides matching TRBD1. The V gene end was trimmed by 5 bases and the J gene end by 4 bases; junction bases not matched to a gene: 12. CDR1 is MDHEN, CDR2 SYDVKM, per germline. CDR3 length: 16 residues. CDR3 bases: TGTGCCAGCAGTCCGGCCCCTGGACAGGGAAGCACTGAAGCTTTCTTT. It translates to CASSPAPGQGSTEAFF.

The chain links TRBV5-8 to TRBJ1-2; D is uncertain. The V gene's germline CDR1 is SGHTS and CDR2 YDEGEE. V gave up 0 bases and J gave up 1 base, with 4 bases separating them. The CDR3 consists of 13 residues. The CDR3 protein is CASSLADNYGYTF. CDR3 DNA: TGTGCCAGCAGCTTGGCGGATAACTATGGCTACACCTTC.

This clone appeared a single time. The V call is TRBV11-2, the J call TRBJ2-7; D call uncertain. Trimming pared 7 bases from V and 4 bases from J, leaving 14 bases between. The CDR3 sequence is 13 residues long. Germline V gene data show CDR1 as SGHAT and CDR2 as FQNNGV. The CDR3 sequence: CASNLGPSYEQYF. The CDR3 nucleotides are TGTGCCAGCAACTTGGGCCCGTCTTACGAGCAGTACTTC.

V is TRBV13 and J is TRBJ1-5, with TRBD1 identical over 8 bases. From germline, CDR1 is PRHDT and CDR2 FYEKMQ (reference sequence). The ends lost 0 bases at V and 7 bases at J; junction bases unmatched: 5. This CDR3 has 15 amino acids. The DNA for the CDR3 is TGTGCCAGCAGCTTAGGCCCAGGGGGCGGGCAGCCCCAGCATTTT. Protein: CASSLGPGGGQPQHF.

The CDR3 loop is CASSAYRGDNYGYTF. The CDR3 DNA reads as TGCGCCAGCAGCGCGTACAGGGGGGATAACTATGGCTACACCTTC. The chain combines TRBV5-1 with TRBJ1-2, with 8 bases that match TRBD1. Trimming at V came to 4 bases and at J to 1 base, leaving 6 bases not matched to a gene. CDR3 length equals 15 residues. CDR1 is SGHRS, CDR2 YFSETQ, per germline.

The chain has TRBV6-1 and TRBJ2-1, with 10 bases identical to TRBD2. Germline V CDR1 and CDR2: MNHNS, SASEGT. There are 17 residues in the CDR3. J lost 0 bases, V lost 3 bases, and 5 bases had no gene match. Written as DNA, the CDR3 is TGTGCCAGCAGTGAGGAATTAGCGGGGGGCTCCTACAATGAGCAGTTCTTC. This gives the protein CASSEELAGGSYNEQFF.

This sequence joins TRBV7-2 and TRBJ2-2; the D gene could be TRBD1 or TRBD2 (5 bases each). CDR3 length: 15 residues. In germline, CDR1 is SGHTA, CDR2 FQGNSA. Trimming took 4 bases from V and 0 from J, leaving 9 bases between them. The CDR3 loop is CASSSGPSNTGELFF. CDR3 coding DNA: TGTGCCAGCAGCTCGGGACCGTCGAACACCGGGGAGCTGTTTTTT.